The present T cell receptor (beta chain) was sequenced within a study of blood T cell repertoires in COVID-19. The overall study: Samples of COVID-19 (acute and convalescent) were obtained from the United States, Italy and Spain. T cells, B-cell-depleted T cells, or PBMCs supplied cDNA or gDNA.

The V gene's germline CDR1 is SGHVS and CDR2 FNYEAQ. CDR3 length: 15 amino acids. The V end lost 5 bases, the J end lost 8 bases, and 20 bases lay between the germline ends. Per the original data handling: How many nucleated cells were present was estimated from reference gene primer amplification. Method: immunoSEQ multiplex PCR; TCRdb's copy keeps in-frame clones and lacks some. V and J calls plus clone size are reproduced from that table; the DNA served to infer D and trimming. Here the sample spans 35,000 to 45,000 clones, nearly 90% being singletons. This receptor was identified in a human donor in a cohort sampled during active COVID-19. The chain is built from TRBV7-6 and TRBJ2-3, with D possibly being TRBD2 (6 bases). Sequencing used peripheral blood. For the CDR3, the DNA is TGTGCCAGCAGCGATTTTGTACCGCCGGAGGGTACGCAGTATTTT. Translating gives CASSDFVPPEGTQYF.